This passage covers 20 T cell receptor beta chains from one sample sequenced in a study of blood T cell repertoires in COVID-19. Profiling relied on immunoSEQ multiplex PCR, and the TCRdb table lists in-frame clones only, not all of them. The sample shows 150,000 to 200,000 clones, 75% to 90% of them seen only once. The sample taken for sequencing was peripheral blood. All receptors come from a woman in her 70s with COVID-19, enrolled during active disease.

The rearrangement uses TRBV5-4 and TRBJ1-2; a possible D gene is TRBD1 (6 bases). In germline, CDR1 is SGHNT, CDR2 YYREEE (reference sequence). V dropped 4 bases and J dropped 2 bases, with 15 bases sitting between them. The CDR3 runs to 15 residues. The CDR3 spells CASSDPPTGNYGYTF. DNA for the CDR3: TGTGCCAGCAGCGACCCGCCGACAGGCAACTATGGCTACACCTTC.

The genes are TRBV6-6 and TRBJ2-7; 10 nucleotides match TRBD1. CDR1 and CDR2 (germline): MNHNY, SVGAGI (reference sequence). CDR3 length: 14 residues. V was clipped by 6 bases and J by 0 bases; unmatched bases: 2. CDR3 DNA: TGTGCCAGCAGGAGACAGGGGGCCTCCTACGAGCAGTACTTC. It codes for CASRRQGASYEQYF.

The V and J genes are TRBV19 and TRBJ2-2; the D gene is possibly TRBD1 (6 bases). The CDR3 spans 17 residues. Between the trimmed V and J ends, which lost 3 bases and 3 bases, there was a span of 17 bases. Germline V gene lookup returns CDR1 LNHDA and CDR2 SQIVND (reference sequence). The CDR3 region is CASSMPPGVRYTGELFF. CDR3 nucleotide sequence: TGTGCCAGTAGTATGCCTCCAGGGGTACGATACACCGGGGAGCTGTTTTTT.

This chain uses TRBV9 with TRBJ2-2; TRBD2 matches at 10 bases. Germline CDR1 is SGDLS and CDR2 is YYNGEE. The trim removed 2 bases at V and 3 bases at J, leaving 4 bases unmatched. The CDR3 covers 16 residues. The CDR3 reads CASSVASGSYTGELFF. CDR3 coding DNA: TGTGCCAGCAGCGTGGCTAGCGGGAGTTACACCGGGGAGCTGTTTTTT.

The chain uses TRBV7-2 and TRBJ1-5, with a weak D call TRBD1 (6 bases). CDR1 is SGHTA and CDR2 is FQGNSA in the germline V gene. The CDR3 totals 13 residues. Trimming removed 6 bases at V and 5 bases at J, with 11 bases between. The CDR3, as DNA: TGTGCCAGCAGGAGGGACATGTATCAGCCCCAGCATTTT. It specifies CASRRDMYQPQHF.

This chain joins TRBV7-2 and TRBJ2-7, with D maybe TRBD2 (5 bases). Germline V CDR1 and CDR2: SGHTA, FQGNSA. V was trimmed by 3 bases and J by 3 bases, leaving 15 bases between them. There are 15 residues in the CDR3. In DNA form, the CDR3 reads TGTGCCAGCAGCTTGAACCCCGGCCGGGACTACGAGCAGTACTTC. It translates to CASSLNPGRDYEQYF.

This chain links TRBV18 with TRBJ2-7, with 7 bases aligning to TRBD2. Germline trimming cut 6 bases from V and 6 bases from J; bases unmatched to any gene: 8. This CDR3 spans 13 amino acids. Germline V gene data show CDR1 as KGHSH and CDR2 as LQKENI. CDR3: CASSERDLLEQYF. The CDR3 bases are TGTGCCAGCTCCGAGCGGGATCTTCTCGAGCAGTACTTC.

The V call is TRBV2, the J call TRBJ2-1, with 9 bases matching TRBD2. The CDR3 is 16 amino acids. CDR1 is SNHLY, CDR2 FYNNEI, per germline. V gave up 4 bases and J gave up 7 bases; unmatched junction bases: 11. The CDR3 nucleotides read TGTGCCAGCAGTGGAGGACTAGCGACGACGTGGAATGAGCAGTTCTTC. Amino acids: CASSGGLATTWNEQFF.

The chain has TRBV7-9 and TRBJ2-1; D remains ambiguous. The CDR3 loop spans 15 amino acids. Germline V CDR1 and CDR2: SEHNR, FQNEAQ (reference sequence). The V and J ends lost 1 base and 5 bases respectively, with 12 bases between them. Here the CDR3 reads CASSLELLRDNEQFF. For the CDR3, the DNA is TGTGCCAGCAGCTTAGAGCTCCTCCGGGACAATGAGCAGTTCTTC.

This clone was recorded a few times. The gene calls are TRBV18 and TRBJ1-6; no reliable D call. Germline lookup yields CDR1 KGHSH and CDR2 LQKENI. CDR3 size: 15 residues. Trimming shortened V by 6 bases and J by 7 bases, and 16 bases separated the two germline ends. This CDR3 is CASSRGPADNSPLHF. CDR3 sequence (DNA): TGTGCCAGCTCCCGCGGGCCAGCTGACAATTCACCCCTCCACTTT.

This chain connects TRBV29-1 to TRBJ2-3, with D perhaps matching TRBD2 (5 bases). V lost 4 bases and J 3 bases, leaving 14 bases between the germline ends. Germline CDR1 SQVTM, CDR2 ANQGSEA. The CDR3 is 14 residues long. In nucleotides, the CDR3 is TGCAGCGTTGTCTCGGAGGAATCGACAGATACGCAGTATTTT. It is translated as CSVVSEESTDTQYF.

This rearrangement joins TRBV5-4 to TRBJ1-1, with 8 bases identical to TRBD1. The germline V gene encodes CDR1 SGHNT and CDR2 YYREEE (reference sequence). The ends lost 6 bases at V and 2 bases at J; junction bases unmatched: 12. The CDR3 extends over 16 amino acids. CDR3: CASTSFQGARNTEAFF. The CDR3 DNA sequence: TGTGCCAGCACCTCATTCCAGGGGGCCCGCAACACTGAAGCTTTCTTT.

DNA of the CDR3: TGTGCCAGCAGCGTAGGAGCCGGGGGAGTCGATTCACCCCTCCACTTT. Protein: CASSVGAGGVDSPLHF. The chain carries TRBV9 and TRBJ1-6; weak D call: TRBD1 (5 bases). This CDR3 has 16 amino acids. The germline V gene has CDR1 SGDLS and CDR2 YYNGEE. Between the trimmed V and J ends, which lost 0 bases and 8 bases, there was a span of 15 bases.

The chain combines TRBV29-1 with TRBJ1-1, with TRBD1 matching 8 bases. The CDR3 totals 16 residues. In germline, CDR1 is SQVTM, CDR2 ANQGSEA. V trimming: 8 bases; J trimming: 0 bases; junction bases outside the gene matches: 14. This chain's CDR3 is CSSRTGYGFLNTEAFF. As DNA, the CDR3 is TGCAGCTCCCGGACAGGGTACGGGTTTCTGAACACTGAAGCTTTCTTT.

This chain's CDR3 is CASTWGTSAFNEQFF. The CDR3 bases are TGTGCCAGCACCTGGGGAACTAGCGCTTTCAATGAGCAGTTCTTC. This chain links TRBV5-4 with TRBJ2-1, with TRBD2 identical over 7 bases. CDR3 length: 15 residues. CDR1 SGHNT and CDR2 YYREEE come from the germline V gene (reference sequence). V was pared by 6 bases and J by 6 bases, with 12 bases of the junction left unmatched.

This clone was found once. In DNA, the CDR3 is TGTGCCAGCTCCCCCGGACTAGCGGGAGCCGATGAGCAGTTCTTC. Translating gives CASSPGLAGADEQFF. The chain uses TRBV18 and TRBJ2-1; 13 nucleotides line up with TRBD2. Germline CDR1 is KGHSH and CDR2 is LQKENI. V was clipped by 6 bases and J by 8 bases; unmatched bases: 7. CDR3 size: 15 residues.

This clone showed up just a few times. The rearrangement joins TRBV10-3 to TRBJ2-2; D may be TRBD1 (5 bases). Germline CDR1 reads ENHRY; CDR2 reads SYGVKD. The CDR3 consists of 16 residues. Trimming pared 4 bases from V and 6 bases from J, leaving 18 bases between. CDR3 region: CAISVGVGGAAGELFF. As DNA, the CDR3 is TGTGCCATCAGTGTAGGGGTCGGCGGCGCCGCCGGGGAGCTGTTTTTT.

The chain recombines TRBV10-3 with TRBJ2-3; 7 bases match TRBD2. CDR1 and CDR2 (germline): ENHRY, SYGVKD. This CDR3 spans 15 amino acids. The J segment lost 2 bases and the V segment lost 6 bases, leaving 8 bases of the junction unmatched. The CDR3 sequence: CAISSSGALTDTQYF. The CDR3 DNA reads as TGTGCCATCAGCTCCAGCGGGGCCCTCACAGATACGCAGTATTTT.

This chain links TRBV19 with TRBJ1-2; 8 nucleotides line up with TRBD1. V gave up 4 bases and J gave up 7 bases; unmatched junction bases: 5. The CDR3 loop spans 13 amino acids. Germline V gene data show CDR1 as LNHDA and CDR2 as SQIVND (reference sequence). In DNA, the CDR3 is TGTGCCAGTAGTAATGCAGGGGGCGGTGGCTACACCTTC. Protein: CASSNAGGGGYTF.

This sequence joins TRBV15 and TRBJ1-4; no clear D gene. The V and J ends lost 0 bases and 7 bases respectively, with 12 bases between them. Germline assignment: CDR1 LNHNV and CDR2 YYDKDF (reference sequence). This CDR3 spans 15 amino acids. CDR3 loop: CATSRDPRSGEKLFF. DNA for the CDR3: TGTGCCACCAGCAGAGATCCCAGGTCTGGTGAAAAACTGTTTTTT.